This TCR beta chain was captured in a study of shared clonotypes between healthy human individuals. Study-wide context: Each donor had three CD4 naive, three CD4 memory, two CD8 naive and one CD8 memory plate.

The V end was cut by 5 bases, the J end by 4 bases, with 6 bases between. Germline V gives CDR1 MDHEN, CDR2 SYDVKM. The CDR3 has 12 amino acids. It was across several immunoSEQ plates that each subset's genomic DNA was evenly split. Generated by immunoSEQ multiplex PCR, the TCRdb table keeps only in-frame clones and is missing some. The data show around 640,000 clones, with approximately 96% seen just once and about 0.12% held by the top ten. Naive CD8 cells comprised CD45RO-negative, CCR7-positively selected cells, excluding terminally differentiated effector memory CD45RA+ cells. There were no recent acute infections or vaccinations among the donors, who were healthy HIV-negative adults.

Sequencing used naive CD8+ T cells sorted from blood. The sequence was collected from a woman in her 30s in good health. V usage is TRBV28 and J usage is TRBJ1-5; no definite D call. CDR3 region: CASSALNQPQHF. As DNA, the CDR3 is TGTGCCAGCAGTGCGCTAAATCAGCCCCAGCATTTT.